The rows below give T cell receptor beta chains drawn from one sample of a study of blood T cell repertoires in COVID-19. Assay: immunoSEQ multiplex PCR; the TCRdb copy retains only in-frame clones and omits some. Found here are about 90,000 clones, more than 75% of them singletons; the top ten hold roughly 15%. Sequenced material: peripheral blood. The receptors here all came from a human donor in a cohort sampled during active COVID-19. Both conserved end residues are part of each CDR3. The order of the fields is clone size, D gene, CDR3 length, V gene, J gene, CDR3 protein, CDR3 DNA. D genes are given only for firm matches. Expanded clones get a size class; other rows say once, few or many, or leave the size out.

abundance: -; d_gene: TRBD1; len: 15; v_gene: TRBV9; j_gene: TRBJ2-4; CDR3aa: CASSVGQGTQNIQYF; CDR3nt: TGTGCCAGCAGCGTGGGACAGGGGACCCAAAACATTCAGTACTTC
abundance: -; d_gene: -; len: 14; v_gene: TRBV7-9; j_gene: TRBJ1-5; CDR3aa: CASSRGGTNQPQHF; CDR3nt: TGTGCCAGCAGCCGGGGGGGTACCAATCAGCCCCAGCATTTT
abundance: -; d_gene: -; len: 13; v_gene: TRBV6-4; j_gene: TRBJ2-1; CDR3aa: CATHPGSYNEQFF; CDR3nt: TGTGCCACCCATCCCGGCTCCTACAATGAGCAGTTCTTC
abundance: few; d_gene: -; len: 16; v_gene: TRBV10-3; j_gene: TRBJ1-5; CDR3aa: CASGTGSISGNQPQHF; CDR3nt: TGTGCCAGCGGGACGGGCAGTATTTCTGGCAATCAGCCCCAGCATTTT
abundance: -; d_gene: -; len: 14; v_gene: TRBV7-8; j_gene: TRBJ1-2; CDR3aa: CASSAILGQNGYTF; CDR3nt: TGTGCCAGCAGCGCAATCCTAGGACAGAATGGCTACACCTTC
abundance: -; d_gene: TRBD1; len: 17; v_gene: TRBV14; j_gene: TRBJ2-7; CDR3aa: CASSPLTGDISSYEQYF; CDR3nt: TGTGCCAGCAGCCCCTTGACAGGGGACATTAGCTCCTACGAGCAGTACTTC
abundance: -; d_gene: -; len: 15; v_gene: TRBV6-5; j_gene: TRBJ2-5; CDR3aa: CASRRTGRDQETQYF; CDR3nt: TGTGCCAGCCGGAGGACAGGGAGGGACCAAGAGACCCAGTACTTC
abundance: -; d_gene: -; len: 17; v_gene: TRBV3-1/TRBV3-2; j_gene: TRBJ2-4; CDR3aa: CASSQDRGIGTKNIQYF; CDR3nt: TGTGCCAGCAGCCAAGATCGGGGTATTGGAACCAAAAACATTCAGTACTTC
abundance: -; d_gene: -; len: 16; v_gene: TRBV3-1/TRBV3-2; j_gene: TRBJ1-2; CDR3aa: CASSRERTANRYGYTF; CDR3nt: TGTGCCAGCAGCCGAGAGCGGACAGCAAACCGCTATGGCTACACCTTC
abundance: -; d_gene: TRBD1; len: 14; v_gene: TRBV10-1; j_gene: TRBJ2-4; CDR3aa: CASSAGQGRNIQYF; CDR3nt: TGCGCCAGCAGTGCCGGACAGGGGAGGAACATTCAGTACTTC
abundance: -; d_gene: -; len: 16; v_gene: TRBV4-1; j_gene: TRBJ1-5; CDR3aa: CASSQVGGGGNQPQHF; CDR3nt: TGCGCCAGCAGCCAAGTTGGGGGGGGTGGCAATCAGCCCCAGCATTTT
abundance: -; d_gene: -; len: 12; v_gene: TRBV30; j_gene: TRBJ2-2; CDR3aa: CARQTNTGELFF; CDR3nt: TGTGCCCGACAGACGAACACCGGGGAGCTGTTTTTT
abundance: -; d_gene: TRBD1; len: 14; v_gene: TRBV30; j_gene: TRBJ1-6; CDR3aa: CAWNLQGGNSPLHF; CDR3nt: TGTGCCTGGAACTTACAGGGGGGCAATTCACCCCTCCACTTT